Given below is one T cell receptor (beta chain) in context. Its specificity is unknown. The data derive from a study of T cells in Graves' hyperthyroidism and ophthalmopathy. RNA transcripts were the template for amplifying TCR beta CDR3 regions. First-round RT-PCR targeting the TCR CDR3 was performed with the HTBI primer set. Via MiXCR, TCRdb re-called the multiplex PCR reads, giving one row per CDR3 protein. The table shows about 500,000 distinct CDR3 sequences, with over 45% occurring only once. This CDR3 is 14 amino acids long. Deletions cut 5 bases from V and 2 bases from J, with 13 bases between. CDR1 SGHVS and CDR2 FNYEAQ come from the germline V gene. Study-wide points: Blood also carried most thyroid clonotypes expanded above 0.001.

Patients were excluded for uncontrolled infection, other autoimmune disease, pregnancy or lactation. Clinicians diagnosed patients from clinical symptoms, serum thyroxine and TRAb, thyroid ultrasound and orbital computed tomography. This receptor was identified in an adult woman with Graves' disease, either hyperthyroidism or ophthalmopathy (not recorded which). Sequenced: peripheral blood or thyroid tissue (not recorded which). The chain has TRBV7-6 and TRBJ2-7; D remains ambiguous. The CDR3 nucleotides read TGTGCCAGCAGCCCAACGACAAGAACCTACGAGCAGTACTTC. It encodes CASSPTTRTYEQYF.